This T cell receptor (beta chain) stems from a study of blood T cell repertoires in COVID-19. About the research overall: Acute-phase and convalescent COVID-19 samples originated in the United States, Italy and Spain.

As processed by the authors: Reference gene primer amplification in the assay estimated nucleated cell counts. This table comes from immunoSEQ multiplex PCR, and its TCRdb copy is limited to in-frame clones, with some not included. The DNA was the basis for D and trimming; V, J and clone size are from that table. The repertoire holds roughly 230,000 clones, with roughly 80% as singletons. Losses at the gene ends were 4 bases for V and 3 bases for J; bases not matched to a gene: 4. CDR1 and CDR2 (germline): SGHNT, YYREEE (reference sequence). This CDR3 region has 16 residues. The TCR comes from a woman aged 50 to 65 with acute or convalescent COVID-19. The material sequenced was peripheral blood. V is TRBV5-4 and J is TRBJ2-1; 13 nucleotides agree with TRBD2. In nucleotides, the CDR3 is TGTGCCAGCAGCCGGAGACTAGCGGGAGGCTACAATGAGCAGTTCTTC. This translates into CASSRRLAGGYNEQFF. The full variable domain, rest sourced from reference TRBV5-4 and TRBJ2-1, is ETGVTQSPTHLIKTRGQQVTLRCSSQSGHNTVSWYQQALGQGPQFIFQYYREEENGRGNFPPRFSGLQFPNYSSELNVNALELDDSALYLCASSRRLAGGYNEQFFGPGTRLTVL.